The 24 T cell receptor beta chains below come from one sample, sequenced in a study of blood T cell repertoires in COVID-19 (dated by TCRdb to the early 2020s). Library prep was done by the immunoSEQ multiplex PCR assay. Imported from immuneACCESS, the table was reduced by TCRdb to in-frame sequences with V and J called. These copies leave out some clones; in studies compared against another copy, an unresolved V gene accounts for under half, and the cause of the remainder is not known. In this sample the table shows around 88,000 clones, 88% of which occur a single time. Roughly 2.8% of the sample is held by the ten biggest clonotypes. Material for sequencing was peripheral blood. The source is an elderly woman with acute or convalescent COVID-19.

This chain connects TRBV28 to TRBJ2-5; 10 bases are shared with TRBD2. Per germline, CDR1 MDHEN and CDR2 SYDVKM. The CDR3 covers 16 residues. With V trimmed by 5 bases and J by 5 bases, 11 bases remained unmatched. CDR3 DNA sequence: TGTGCCAGCAGTAGCCTAGCGGGAGCCGAGCTGGAGACCCAGTACTTC. It encodes CASSSLAGAELETQYF.

The gene calls are TRBV3-1 (or the pseudogene TRBV3-2) and TRBJ2-5; unclear D gene. The V end lost 4 bases, the J end lost 5 bases, and 17 bases lay between the germline ends. The CDR3 covers 15 residues. Germline V gene lookup returns CDR1 LGHDT and CDR2 YNNKEL (reference sequence). The CDR3 loop reads CASSPLTSVLETQYF. The CDR3 nucleotides read TGTGCCAGCAGCCCTCTCACAAGTGTCCTGGAGACCCAGTACTTC.

The V call is TRBV7-8, the J call TRBJ2-2; 13 nucleotides match TRBD2. CDR1 is SGHVS, CDR2 FQNEAQ, per germline. The CDR3 sequence is 17 residues long. With V trimmed by 5 bases and J by 5 bases, 8 bases remained unmatched. The CDR3 loop is CASSRDQTSGGTGELFF. The CDR3 DNA follows: TGTGCCAGCAGCCGAGACCAGACTAGCGGGGGGACCGGGGAGCTGTTTTTT.

J is TRBJ2-4 and V is TRBV7-8; possible D gene TRBD2, 6 bases. CDR3 length equals 17 residues. Trimming took off 3 bases at V and 0 bases at J, with 15 bases between the two ends. Germline V lookup: CDR1 SGHVS, CDR2 FQNEAQ. In DNA, the CDR3 is TGTGCCAGCAGCTTGATTAGCGGCACGCTAGCCAAAAACATTCAGTACTTC. Its protein is CASSLISGTLAKNIQYF. Full variable domain (missing parts from reference TRBV7-8 and TRBJ2-4): GAGVSQSPRYKVAKRGQDVALRCDPISGHVSLFWYQQALGQGPEFLTYFQNEAQLDKSGLPSDRFFAERPEGSVSTLKIQRTQQEDSAVYLCASSLISGTLAKNIQYFGAGTRLSVL.

The V gene is TRBV4-1, the J gene TRBJ1-6; TRBD1 matches 10 bases. There are 15 residues in the CDR3. V shed 6 bases and J 10 bases; nucleotides not matched to a gene: 9. Germline loops: CDR1 MGHRA, CDR2 YSYEKL. As DNA, the CDR3 is TGCGCCAGCAGTATTCCGGGACAGGGGTCGTCACCCCTCCACTTT. Amino acid sequence: CASSIPGQGSSPLHF.

The chain couples TRBV3-1 (or the pseudogene TRBV3-2) to TRBJ1-1, with D tentatively TRBD1 (5 bases). Germline V gene data show CDR1 as LGHDT and CDR2 as YNNKEL (reference sequence). V gave up 6 bases and J gave up 0 bases, with 14 bases separating them. This CDR3 is built from 15 residues. CDR3 nucleotides: TGTGCCAGCAGATCAGGGTTCCCTATGAACACTGAAGCTTTCTTT. Protein product: CASRSGFPMNTEAFF.

The V gene is TRBV5-1, the J gene TRBJ2-2; D gene unclear. This CDR3 contains 15 residues. CDR1 is SGHRS and CDR2 is YFSETQ in the germline V gene. Trimming left V 4 bases short and J 0 bases short, with 10 bases between. As DNA, the CDR3 is TGCGCCAGCAGCCCAGCGCTAGCGAACACCGGGGAGCTGTTTTTT. It is translated as CASSPALANTGELFF. Full variable domain (remainder filled in from reference TRBV5-1 and TRBJ2-2): KAGVTQTPRYLIKTRGQQVTLSCSPISGHRSVSWYQQTPGQGLQFLFEYFSETQRNKGNFPGRFSGRQFSNSRSEMNVSTLELGDSALYLCASSPALANTGELFFGEGSRLTVL.

This chain uses TRBV9 with TRBJ1-2, with 9 bases fitting TRBD1. This CDR3 region has 16 residues. V shed 10 bases and J 2 bases; nucleotides not matched to a gene: 15. CDR1 and CDR2 from the germline V gene are SGDLS and YYNGEE. The CDR3 is CARRRGWGTGNYGYTF. The CDR3, as DNA: TGTGCCCGCCGAAGGGGATGGGGGACAGGGAACTATGGCTACACCTTC. Full variable domain (missing parts from reference TRBV9 and TRBJ1-2): DSGVTQTPKHLITATGQRVTLRCSPRSGDLSVYWYQQSLDQGLQFLIQYYNGEERAKGNILERFSAQQFPDLHSELNLSSLELGDSALYFCARRRGWGTGNYGYTFGSGTRLTVV.

The CDR3: CASSPDRQDNEKLFF. The CDR3 region has the DNA TGTGCCAGCTCACCAGATAGACAGGATAATGAAAAACTGTTTTTT. This sequence joins TRBV18 and TRBJ1-4, with D possibly matching TRBD1 (6 bases). CDR1 KGHSH and CDR2 LQKENI come from the germline V gene. The CDR3 extends over 15 amino acids. V lost 2 bases and J lost 4, with 11 bases in between. The full variable domain, in which reference TRBV18 and TRBJ1-4 provide the parts outside the CDR3, is NAGVMQNPRHLVRRRGQEARLRCSPMKGHSHVYWYRQLPEEGLKFMVYLQKENIIDESGMPKERFSAEFPKEGPSILRIQQVVRGDSAAYFCASSPDRQDNEKLFFGSGTQLSVL.

DNA of the CDR3: TGTGCCAGCAGCTTAAGACAGGGGGGAGGAACCGGGGAGCTGTTTTTT. Amino acid sequence: CASSLRQGGGTGELFF. This chain connects TRBV7-2 to TRBJ2-2, with 9 nucleotides matching TRBD1. V dropped 2 bases and J dropped 5; count of bases not matched to a gene: 6. The CDR3 covers 16 residues. Germline values: CDR1 SGHTA, CDR2 FQGNSA.

In its sample, this clone was seen a few times. The genes are TRBV7-9 and TRBJ2-1, with 9 bases aligning to TRBD2. Germline CDR1 SEHNR, CDR2 FQNEAQ (reference sequence). This CDR3 has 16 amino acids. Trimming cost V 6 bases and J 3 bases; bases outside gene matches: 9. The chain's CDR3 is CASSLDLAGSYNEQFF. DNA for the CDR3: TGTGCCAGCAGTCTTGACCTAGCGGGGAGCTACAATGAGCAGTTCTTC.

The chain is built from TRBV2 and TRBJ1-4, with D possibly being TRBD1 (5 bases). CDR1 is SNHLY, CDR2 FYNNEI, per germline. V was trimmed by 5 bases and J by 8 bases, leaving 12 bases between them. This CDR3 spans 13 amino acids. The CDR3 nucleotides are TGTGCCAGCAGTAGTCAGGGTTGGGAAAAACTGTTTTTT. Its protein product is CASSSQGWEKLFF.

The rearrangement joins TRBV18 to TRBJ1-2, with 8 bases matching TRBD1. The CDR3 spans 15 residues. The junction had 4 bases not matched to a gene; V was cut back by 0 bases and J by 4 bases. Germline-derived CDR1 and CDR2 are KGHSH and LQKENI. CDR3 DNA sequence: TGTGCCAGCTCACCACCGGACAGGGTGGTCTATGGCTACACCTTC. Translating gives CASSPPDRVVYGYTF.

The CDR3 nucleotides read TGTGCCAGCAGTGGTTTTGGGGCAGGGCGAGAGACCCAGTACTTC. Translation: CASSGFGAGRETQYF. The gene calls are TRBV2 and TRBJ2-5; tentatively, D is TRBD1 (5 bases). V lost 4 bases and J 4 bases, leaving 16 bases between the germline ends. The CDR3 has 15 amino acids. Per germline, CDR1 SNHLY and CDR2 FYNNEI.

The chain combines TRBV3-1 (or the pseudogene TRBV3-2) with TRBJ2-1; D is perhaps TRBD1 (5 bases). Germline loops: CDR1 LGHDT, CDR2 YNNKEL (reference sequence). V lost 0 bases and J 10 bases, leaving 13 bases between the germline ends. This CDR3 has 14 residues. The CDR3 coding sequence is TGTGCCAGCAGCCAAGATCCCCCCCGGACAGAGCAGTTCTTC. Amino acids: CASSQDPPRTEQFF.

J is TRBJ1-6 and V is TRBV9; D uncertain. CDR1 is SGDLS, CDR2 YYNGEE, per germline. CDR3 length equals 16 residues. V lost 2 bases, J lost 5 bases, and 14 bases lay in between. The CDR3 coding sequence is TGTGCCAGCAGCGTTGGGGTGTCCGGGAATAATTCACCCCTCCACTTT. Its protein product is CASSVGVSGNNSPLHF. Full variable domain (missing parts from reference TRBV9 and TRBJ1-6): DSGVTQTPKHLITATGQRVTLRCSPRSGDLSVYWYQQSLDQGLQFLIQYYNGEERAKGNILERFSAQQFPDLHSELNLSSLELGDSALYFCASSVGVSGNNSPLHFGNGTRLTVT.

The gene calls are TRBV28 and TRBJ2-1; D possibly corresponds to TRBD1 (5 bases). The CDR3 runs 13 residues. The V end lost 9 bases, the J end lost 9 bases, and 18 bases lay between the germline ends. Germline V gene lookup returns CDR1 MDHEN and CDR2 SYDVKM. The CDR3 bases are TGTGCCAGTCTCCGACAGCAGGGAAGTGAGCAGTTCTTC. It codes for CASLRQQGSEQFF.

This clone was seen a handful of times. The gene calls are TRBV28 and TRBJ2-1, with 9 nucleotides matching TRBD2. The junction had 11 bases not matched to a gene; V was cut back by 7 bases and J by 7 bases. CDR1 is MDHEN, CDR2 SYDVKM, per germline. The CDR3 extends over 15 amino acids. DNA of the CDR3: TGTGCCAGCACTCGGCTAGCGGGATTGGTTAATGAGCAGTTCTTC. It translates to CASTRLAGLVNEQFF.

The chain is built from TRBV18 and TRBJ1-3; 7 bases match TRBD1. The CDR3 length is 16 residues. Germline CDR1 and CDR2: KGHSH and LQKENI. V lost 4 bases and J lost 2; bases outside the gene matches: 8. CDR3 protein: CASSLLTGQTGNTIYF. The CDR3 nucleotides read TGTGCCAGCTCACTACTGACAGGGCAAACTGGAAACACCATATATTTT. The whole variable domain, remainder taken from reference TRBV18 and TRBJ1-3, is NAGVMQNPRHLVRRRGQEARLRCSPMKGHSHVYWYRQLPEEGLKFMVYLQKENIIDESGMPKERFSAEFPKEGPSILRIQQVVRGDSAAYFCASSLLTGQTGNTIYFGEGSWLTVV.

J is TRBJ2-1 and V is TRBV5-1, with 10 bases aligning to TRBD2. The CDR3 sequence is 14 residues long. Germline V gene sequence: CDR1 SGHRS, CDR2 YFSETQ. V lost 4 bases, J lost 8 bases, and 6 bases stayed unmatched. The CDR3 DNA reads as TGCGCCAGCAGCGGGCCTAGCGGGAGCCATGAGCAGTTCTTC. Amino acid sequence: CASSGPSGSHEQFF. Based on the CDR3 plus reference TRBV5-1 and TRBJ2-1, the full variable domain is KAGVTQTPRYLIKTRGQQVTLSCSPISGHRSVSWYQQTPGQGLQFLFEYFSETQRNKGNFPGRFSGRQFSNSRSEMNVSTLELGDSALYLCASSGPSGSHEQFFGPGTRLTVL.

This rearrangement joins TRBV6-5 to TRBJ1-1, with 8 bases identical to TRBD1. Germline V gene sequence: CDR1 MNHEY, CDR2 SVGAGI. The CDR3 length is 14 residues. The V segment lost 0 bases and the J segment 8 bases; nucleotides outside the gene matches: 5. The CDR3 sequence is CASSYSTGQGEAFF. In nucleotides, the CDR3 is TGTGCCAGCAGTTACTCGACCGGACAGGGCGAAGCTTTCTTT.

The V gene is TRBV7-9, the J gene TRBJ1-2; weak D call: TRBD1 (6 bases). The ends were cut back, 5 bases at V and 7 bases at J, with 14 bases in the middle. The CDR3 covers 13 residues. Germline V lookup: CDR1 SEHNR, CDR2 FQNEAQ (reference sequence). The CDR3 nucleotides are TGTGCCAGCAGCCGGGGGGCAGTTGCTGGCTACACCTTC. Translating gives CASSRGAVAGYTF. The full variable domain, its missing parts supplied by reference TRBV7-9 and TRBJ1-2, is DTGVSQNPRHKITKRGQNVTFRCDPISEHNRLYWYRQTLGQGPEFLTYFQNEAQLEKSRLLSDRFSAERPKGSFSTLEIQRTEQGDSAMYLCASSRGAVAGYTFGSGTRLTVV.

In the case of this clone: Compared with germline, one end of the junction differs, possibly owing to a read error. The chain employs TRBV2 and TRBJ1-4; 10 nucleotides align to TRBD1. In germline, CDR1 is SNHLY, CDR2 FYNNEI. This CDR3 is 13 amino acids long. This chain's CDR3 is CASSEARDRGGLF. CDR3 nucleotide sequence: TGTGCCAGCAGTGAAGCGCGGGACAGGGGCGGCCTGTTT.

The chain has TRBV7-8 and TRBJ2-3; weak D call: TRBD2 (5 bases). V was trimmed by 5 bases and J by 1 base, leaving 16 bases between them. This CDR3 region has 16 residues. Germline lookup yields CDR1 SGHVS and CDR2 FQNEAQ. CDR3 protein: CASSQLALGGTDTQYF. In DNA, the CDR3 is TGTGCCAGCAGCCAGCTAGCCTTGGGTGGCACAGATACGCAGTATTTT.